This is a list of T cell receptor beta chains from one sample in a study of T cells expressing NK-cell markers. TCRdb reanalyzed the 5' RACE reads and collapses them to one entry per CDR3 protein, without DNA. This repertoire includes some 110,000 distinct CDR3 sequences. The sample comprised blood T cells: a sorted CD56 or NKG2C T cell subset, CD4+ or CD8+ T cells, or bulk PBMC T cells (not recorded which). The receptors were gathered from a woman between 18 and 69 years old in good health. Both conserved end residues are part of each CDR3. Clone size, where shown, is once, few, many, or a class for clones that have expanded.

clone_size	v_call	j_call	cdr3_aa
NA	TRBV18	TRBJ2-3	CASSPPRSTDTQYF
NA	TRBV5-1	TRBJ2-7	CASTGGYEQYF
NA	TRBV6-5	TRBJ2-1	CASSYSGARPYNEQFF
medium-sized	TRBV3-1	TRBJ2-3	CASSQDIYTDTQYF
NA	TRBV5-6	TRBJ2-7	CASSLGNSEQYF
NA	TRBV5-5	TRBJ2-3	CASTMGRTDTQYF
NA	TRBV19	TRBJ1-1	CASSTLTGPITEAFF
NA	TRBV20-1	TRBJ2-1	CSASKRGGVQVEQFF
NA	TRBV4-2	TRBJ2-1	CASSQEGGGAFYNEQFF
NA	TRBV4-1	TRBJ2-7	CASSQAPVYEQYF
NA	TRBV5-1	TRBJ2-1	CASSSPTGGVDYNEQFF
NA	TRBV12-2	TRBJ2-5	CASRLGDRETQYF
NA	TRBV19	TRBJ1-3	CASSTDRSSGNTIYF
NA	TRBV7-9	TRBJ1-1	CASSRVNTEAFF
NA	TRBV20-1	TRBJ2-6	CSAREITASSGANVLTF
NA	TRBV11-1	TRBJ2-5	CASSSPTGPETQYF
NA	TRBV12-3/TRBV12-4	TRBJ1-2	CASDGAGGFLGYTF
NA	TRBV12-3/TRBV12-4	TRBJ1-2	CASSLAGLGRAYGYTF
NA	TRBV9	TRBJ2-5	CASSVGGGAQETQYF
NA	TRBV4-3	TRBJ1-2	CASSQEPDSSYGYTF
NA	TRBV20-1	TRBJ2-1	CSARGLAQSSYNEQFF
NA	TRBV6-2/TRBV6-3	TRBJ2-1	CASINPTGSYNEQFF
NA	TRBV29-1	TRBJ2-1	CSVEDGGDSYNEQFF
NA	TRBV21-1	TRBJ2-1	CASSSHPRSGITPYNEQFF
NA	TRBV25-1	TRBJ1-5	CASSGAGNQPQHF
NA	TRBV19	TRBJ1-1	CASSITSRGAFTEAFF
NA	TRBV29-1	TRBJ2-1	CSVDLASGRPNEQFF
NA	TRBV12-3/TRBV12-4	TRBJ2-5	CASSLFIRETQYF
NA	TRBV7-3	TRBJ2-2	CASSLLATGELFF
NA	TRBV7-4	TRBJ1-4	CASSYPGGFNEKLFF
NA	TRBV7-2	TRBJ2-3	CASSTRERGTDTQYF
NA	TRBV29-1	TRBJ2-7	CSVIPGTAAYEQYF
NA	TRBV7-9	TRBJ2-1	CASSSQRAQYNEQFF
NA	TRBV12-3/TRBV12-4	TRBJ2-1	CASRRGAGTENYNEQFF
NA	TRBV28	TRBJ2-7	CASSSPGTDLTYEQYF
NA	TRBV3-1	TRBJ2-1	CASSQGWGDEQFF
NA	TRBV28	TRBJ2-5	CASSLGDTRQETQYF
NA	TRBV10-3	TRBJ2-1	CAIPLASSVFVQFF
NA	TRBV9	TRBJ2-3	CASSALDYPTDTQYF
NA	TRBV24-1	TRBJ2-1	CATSGGLEQFF
NA	TRBV7-6	TRBJ2-1	CASSQNGPYNEQFF
NA	TRBV7-9	TRBJ1-1	CASSPRGREVTEAFF
NA	TRBV20-1	TRBJ2-7	CSARGVVTGAYEQYF
NA	TRBV6-5	TRBJ1-2	CADNPGRPGYTF
NA	TRBV5-4	TRBJ2-3	CASSQIVTDTQYF
NA	TRBV12-3/TRBV12-4	TRBJ2-3	CASSFQGSTDTQYF
NA	TRBV20-1	TRBJ2-7	CSDRLAGVYEQYF
NA	TRBV5-6	TRBJ2-1	CASSQGPNSYNEQFF